The 28 T cell receptor beta chains below come from one sample, sequenced in a study of blood T cell repertoires in COVID-19. TCRdb's copy holds only in-frame clones and misses some; the assay was immunoSEQ multiplex PCR. This table has 210,000 or so clones, roughly 85% appearing once. The specimen was peripheral blood. All receptors derive from a woman under 30 who had recovered from COVID-19.

The V call is TRBV19, the J call TRBJ2-7, with a weak D call TRBD2 (6 bases). Deletions cut 0 bases from V and 0 bases from J, with 9 bases between. Germline-derived CDR1 and CDR2 are LNHDA and SQIVND (reference sequence). The CDR3 is made up of 15 amino acids. The CDR3 loop reads CASSIEEGNSYEQYF. In DNA, the CDR3 is TGTGCCAGTAGTATAGAGGAGGGTAACTCCTACGAGCAGTACTTC.

The rearrangement links TRBV6-6 to TRBJ1-2; 9 bases are a match to TRBD1. CDR1 is MNHNY, CDR2 SVGAGI, per germline (reference sequence). This CDR3 spans 15 amino acids. V lost 2 bases, J lost 6 bases, and 7 bases stayed unmatched. The chain's CDR3 is CASSYPDRGVDGYTF. The DNA for the CDR3 is TGTGCCAGCAGTTACCCGGACAGGGGCGTAGATGGCTACACCTTC.

The chain uses TRBV6-5 and TRBJ1-6; D gene uncertain. V shed 7 bases and J shed 6 bases, with 10 bases lying between them. The CDR3 length is 13 residues. Germline values: CDR1 MNHEY, CDR2 SVGAGI. The CDR3: CASTKSGNSPLHF. In nucleotides, the CDR3 is TGTGCCAGCACCAAATCGGGTAATTCACCCCTCCACTTT.

The chain joins TRBV2 to TRBJ2-2, with 8 bases fitting TRBD2. This CDR3 contains 14 residues. The germline V gene has CDR1 SNHLY and CDR2 FYNNEI. V lost 4 bases and J lost 8; bases outside the gene matches: 6. The CDR3 DNA follows: TGTGCCAGCAGTGGGACTAGCCTTCCTGGGGAGCTGTTTTTT. This translates into CASSGTSLPGELFF.

The rearrangement links TRBV4-1 to TRBJ2-4; weak D call: TRBD2 (5 bases). Germline assignment: CDR1 MGHRA and CDR2 YSYEKL. V was shortened by 4 bases and J by 3 bases, with 19 bases between the two germline ends. The CDR3 is made up of 17 amino acids. CDR3 nucleotide sequence: TGCGCCAGCAGCCTTAGACCCCTCCGAGGGAACAAAAACATTCAGTACTTC. Translated, it gives CASSLRPLRGNKNIQYF.

V gene TRBV24-1 combines with J gene TRBJ2-3; TRBD1 agrees at 8 bases. Germline-derived CDR1 and CDR2 are KGHDR and SFDVKD. The V gene end was trimmed by 6 bases and the J gene end by 5 bases; junction bases not matched to a gene: 6. CDR3 size: 14 residues. CDR3 nucleotides: TGTGCCACCAGTAGTCAGGGGGCCGTAGATACGCAGTATTTT. Encoded protein: CATSSQGAVDTQYF.

The V and J genes are TRBV11-3 and TRBJ1-3, with a weak D call TRBD1 (6 bases). CDR3 length: 15 residues. Trimming stripped 3 bases from V and 0 bases from J, with 9 bases between. The V gene's germline CDR1 is SGHNT and CDR2 YENEEA. CDR3 sequence reads: CASSLDSGSGNTIYF. DNA of the CDR3: TGTGCCAGCAGCTTGGACAGTGGCTCTGGAAACACCATATATTTT.

This chain links TRBV19 with TRBJ1-6, with 10 bases aligning to TRBD1. Trimming cost V 3 bases and J 7 bases; bases outside gene matches: 6. The germline CDR1 and CDR2 sequences are LNHDA and SQIVND (reference sequence). The CDR3 runs to 16 residues. CDR3 region: CASSILPGQGNSPLHF. The CDR3 coding sequence is TGTGCCAGTAGTATTCTACCGGGACAGGGGAATTCACCCCTCCACTTT.

The chain couples TRBV9 to TRBJ2-7, with 7 nucleotides matching TRBD1. CDR3 length equals 15 residues. Losses at the gene ends were 5 bases for V and 4 bases for J; bases not matched to a gene: 12. Per germline, CDR1 SGDLS and CDR2 YYNGEE. The CDR3 DNA is TGTGCCAGCAGATTAGGACAGGCCCTATCTTACGAGCAGTACTTC. Translation gives CASRLGQALSYEQYF.

The chain couples TRBV15 to TRBJ1-1; 7 nucleotides agree with TRBD1. Trimming cost V 0 bases and J 1 base; bases outside gene matches: 2. Germline V gene lookup returns CDR1 LNHNV and CDR2 YYDKDF (reference sequence). The CDR3 extends over 15 amino acids. The CDR3 protein is CATSRERGPNTEAFF. CDR3 nucleotides: TGTGCCACCAGCAGAGAAAGGGGGCCGAACACTGAAGCTTTCTTT. Full variable domain (rest looked up from reference TRBV15 and TRBJ1-1): DAMVIQNPRYQVTQFGKPVTLSCSQTLNHNVMYWYQQKSSQAPKLLFHYYDKDFNNEADTPDNFQSRRPNTSFCFLDIRSPGLGDTAMYLCATSRERGPNTEAFFGQGTRLTVV.

The rearrangement uses TRBV6-5 and TRBJ1-1; weak D call: TRBD1 (5 bases). Germline CDR1 reads MNHEY; CDR2 reads SVGAGI. With 6 bases removed from V and 6 bases from J, the gap between germline ends came to 17 bases. This CDR3 contains 14 residues. The CDR3 nucleotides are TGTGCCAGCAGGGTGGGGCCTTCAGGCGCTGAAGCTTTCTTT. Encoded protein: CASRVGPSGAEAFF.

Written as DNA, the CDR3 is TGTGCCAGCAGCCCAACCTATGGGGTTGGGGAGGAGACCCAGTACTTC. Protein product: CASSPTYGVGEETQYF. The gene calls are TRBV7-9 and TRBJ2-5, with D perhaps matching TRBD2 (5 bases). Looked up from germline, CDR1 is SEHNR and CDR2 is FQNEAQ (reference sequence). This CDR3 has 16 residues. V lost 5 bases, J lost 5 bases, and 21 bases lay in between.

The rearrangement links TRBV6-2 or TRBV6-3 to TRBJ2-1, with 13 nucleotides matching TRBD2. V was pared by 2 bases and J by 8 bases, with 6 bases of the junction left unmatched. Germline CDR1 reads MNHEY; CDR2 reads SVGEGT. This CDR3 is built from 16 residues. In nucleotides, the CDR3 is TGTGCCAGCAGTTACCCCGGACTAGCGGGAGTCGATGAGCAGTTCTTC. Amino acid sequence: CASSYPGLAGVDEQFF.

The chain employs TRBV27 and TRBJ2-7, with 7 bases fitting TRBD1. The V segment lost 2 bases and the J segment 5 bases; nucleotides outside the gene matches: 15. CDR1 and CDR2 (germline): MNHEY, SMNVEV (reference sequence). The CDR3 is 17 residues long. CDR3 residues: CASSLNLRQGVPHEQYF. The CDR3 DNA reads as TGTGCCAGCAGTTTAAACCTGCGGCAGGGGGTTCCCCACGAGCAGTACTTC.

This chain joins TRBV24-1 and TRBJ1-5, with D maybe TRBD1 (5 bases). The CDR3 has 14 residues. Germline V CDR1 and CDR2: KGHDR, SFDVKD. With 1 base removed from V and 2 bases from J, the gap between germline ends came to 5 bases. CDR3 coding DNA: TGTGCCACCAGTGATTTCAGGGGCAATCAGCCCCAGCATTTT. This gives the protein CATSDFRGNQPQHF.

The chain recombines TRBV12-3 or TRBV12-4 with TRBJ2-7, with D possibly matching TRBD1 (6 bases). The V end was cut by 5 bases, the J end by 5 bases, with 13 bases between. The CDR3 sequence is 13 residues long. The CDR3 coding sequence is TGTGCCAGCAGTCGACAGGTTCGGGACGAGCAGTACTTC. Translating gives CASSRQVRDEQYF.

The V call is TRBV1, the J call TRBJ2-1; TRBD2 is the table's D call and was not checked against the DNA. TRBV1 is given as a pseudogene. The CDR3 covers 16 residues. The DNA of the CDR3 is TGCACCAGCAGCCGTGCCGACGGACTAGTGAGCCATGAGCAGTTCTTC. Translating gives CTSSRADGLVSHEQFF.

The rearrangement joins TRBV5-6 to TRBJ2-7; 9 nucleotides agree with TRBD1. CDR3 length: 15 residues. CDR1 is SGHDT, CDR2 YYEEEE, per germline. Unmatched junction bases numbered 6, after V lost 2 bases and J lost 3 bases. CDR3 protein: CASSFLGTGSYEQYF. The CDR3 nucleotides are TGTGCCAGCAGCTTTCTAGGGACAGGGAGCTACGAGCAGTACTTC.

V usage is TRBV21-1 and J usage is TRBJ2-7; the table gives TRBD1 as D, unverified against the DNA. TRBV21-1 is a listed pseudogene. The CDR3 contains 15 residues. The CDR3 DNA is TGTGCCAGCAGCACTCTTCGACAGGGCCCCCACGAGCAGTACTTC. It codes for CASSTLRQGPHEQYF.

The CDR3 sequence is CASSITGFGNEQFF. The CDR3 nucleotides are TGTGCCAGCAGTATAACAGGGTTCGGCAATGAGCAGTTCTTC. V and J are TRBV2 and TRBJ2-1, with D possibly matching TRBD1 (6 bases). The V gene's germline CDR1 is SNHLY and CDR2 FYNNEI. The V end was cut by 5 bases, the J end by 6 bases, with 14 bases between. The CDR3 covers 14 residues.

This clone was seen a few times. J is TRBJ2-1 and V is TRBV7-9, with D hard to call. CDR3 size: 13 residues. Deletions cut 2 bases from V and 9 bases from J, with 11 bases between. Germline V lookup: CDR1 SEHNR, CDR2 FQNEAQ (reference sequence). The CDR3 region is CASSLSMASEQFF. The CDR3 nucleotides read TGTGCCAGCAGCTTAAGTATGGCTAGTGAGCAGTTCTTC.

This clone appeared a single time. The V gene is TRBV7-9, the J gene TRBJ1-2, with TRBD1 matching over 8 bases. The V and J ends lost 10 bases and 8 bases, in that order; junction bases with no gene match: 15. CDR1 is SEHNR, CDR2 FQNEAQ, per germline (reference sequence). This CDR3 region has 14 residues. CDR3 nucleotide sequence: TGTGCCACCCAGATCCTAGAACAGGGGGACGGCTACACCTTC. Its protein product is CATQILEQGDGYTF.

The rearrangement joins TRBV3-1 (or the pseudogene TRBV3-2) to TRBJ1-1; D might be TRBD1 (5 bases). The CDR3 has 16 amino acids. Trimming removed 4 bases from V and 4 bases from J, with 19 bases in between. CDR1 and CDR2 from the germline V gene are LGHDT and YNNKEL (reference sequence). The CDR3 DNA sequence: TGTGCCAGCAGCCCCACCCCCCCGACAGAATCCACTGAAGCTTTCTTT. This gives the protein CASSPTPPTESTEAFF.

The chain couples TRBV7-9 to TRBJ2-7, with TRBD2 identical over 7 bases. Germline V gene sequence: CDR1 SEHNR, CDR2 FQNEAQ (reference sequence). This CDR3 region has 16 residues. V was pared by 4 bases and J by 4 bases, with 13 bases of the junction left unmatched. The CDR3 loop reads CASSSEGGTDRYEQYF. CDR3 coding DNA: TGTGCCAGCAGCTCCGAGGGAGGGACGGATCGTTACGAGCAGTACTTC.

The J gene is TRBJ2-2, the V gene TRBV11-3; 9 bases are shared with TRBD1. The germline V gene encodes CDR1 SGHNT and CDR2 YENEEA. V trimming: 1 base; J trimming: 6 bases; junction bases outside the gene matches: 3. This CDR3 spans 15 amino acids. This CDR3 is CASSLVGQGSGELFF. As DNA, the CDR3 is TGTGCCAGCAGCTTAGTGGGACAGGGATCCGGGGAGCTGTTTTTT.

The gene calls are TRBV4-1 and TRBJ2-7, with 7 bases lining up with TRBD2. Trimming took 1 base from V and 0 from J; bases not matched to a gene: 3. The CDR3 length is 15 residues. Per germline, CDR1 MGHRA and CDR2 YSYEKL. CDR3 in amino acids: CASSQVTSASYEQYF. For the CDR3, the DNA is TGCGCCAGCAGCCAAGTAACTAGCGCCTCCTACGAGCAGTACTTC.

The chain links TRBV19 to TRBJ1-5; 7 nucleotides line up with TRBD1. In germline, CDR1 is LNHDA, CDR2 SQIVND (reference sequence). The CDR3 has 16 amino acids. Trimming removed 6 bases from V and 9 bases from J; junction bases left unmatched: 17. CDR3 residues: CASRAPPYRGLGPQHF. In nucleotides, the CDR3 is TGTGCCAGTAGAGCGCCGCCCTACAGGGGCCTCGGGCCCCAGCATTTT.

Written as DNA, the CDR3 is TGTGCCAGCAGCGCCGGGACAGGCCTTTCCTACGAGCAGTACTTC. Translated, it gives CASSAGTGLSYEQYF. This chain joins TRBV2 and TRBJ2-7; 8 bases agree with TRBD1. Germline loops: CDR1 SNHLY, CDR2 FYNNEI. The V and J ends lost 6 bases and 1 base, in that order; junction bases with no gene match: 8. There are 15 residues in the CDR3.